Listed below are T cell receptor beta chains from one sample, sequenced in a study of graft-versus-host responses after intestinal transplantation. Using immunoSEQ multiplex PCR, the repertoire was profiled, and TCRdb retains in-frame clones only, with some absent. The table records around 18,000 clones, 75% to 95% of them present only once. Sequenced here: PBMCs, sampled more than 350 days after transplant. These receptors originate from a human patient who received an intestinal transplant, so some T cells may come from the graft donor. The CDR3 runs from the conserved cysteine through the conserved F or W. A D gene is named only where the DNA matches it firmly. Clone sizes are given selectively: once, few, many, or a class where the clone is expanded.

size	V	J	D	DNA	CDR3
NA	TRBV27	TRBJ2-7	TRBD1	TGTGCCAGCAGTTCGACAGGGGCTGAATTCTCTAACTACGAGCAGTACTTC	CASSSTGAEFSNYEQYF
NA	TRBV21-1	TRBJ2-2	NA	TGTGCCAGCAGCAAAGAAAACAGGCTGAACACCGGGGAGCTGTTTTTT	CASSKENRLNTGELFF
NA	TRBV4-1	TRBJ2-1	NA	TGCGCCAGCAGCCAAGATCCTATCCTCAATGAGCAGTTCTTC	CASSQDPILNEQFF
NA	TRBV5-1	TRBJ1-2	TRBD1	TGCGCCAGCAGCTTGGAGGGGGCCGGGGGCTACACCTTC	CASSLEGAGGYTF
NA	TRBV2	TRBJ2-5	NA	TGTGCCAGCAGTGATGGCTATGGAGGGGGGGTCGAGACCCAGTACTTC	CASSDGYGGGVETQYF
NA	TRBV2	TRBJ2-2	TRBD2	TGTGCCAGCAGGGAGCGGGAGAGCACCGGGGAGCTGTTTTTT	CASRERESTGELFF
NA	TRBV6-1	TRBJ2-7	NA	TGTGCCAGCAGTGCCTCGGCAGGGTTAACCTACGAGCAGTACTTC	CASSASAGLTYEQYF
once	TRBV6-5	TRBJ2-3	NA	TGTGCCAGCAGTTGGCAGGGGAGAATAACAGATACGCAGTATTTT	CASSWQGRITDTQYF
NA	TRBV4-1	TRBJ2-7	NA	TGCGCCAGCAGCCAAGTGGCTAACTCCTACGAGCAGTACTTC	CASSQVANSYEQYF
NA	TRBV9	TRBJ2-5	TRBD2	TGTGCCAGCAGCTCCAGCGGGAACGCAGAGACCCAGTACTTC	CASSSSGNAETQYF
NA	TRBV25-1	TRBJ1-2	NA	TGTGCCAGCAGCTTTCCGGGACGGACGCTCACCTTC	CASSFPGRTLTF
NA	TRBV18	TRBJ2-4	NA	TGTGCCAGCTCAACCCTTGGAGGGGTTCTAGCCAAAAACATTCAGTACTTC	CASSTLGGVLAKNIQYF
NA	TRBV7-9	TRBJ1-2	NA	TGTGCCAGCAGCTTCGGAACAGGGCTAATTCCCCCCTATGGCTACACCTTC	CASSFGTGLIPPYGYTF
NA	TRBV6-5	TRBJ2-7	NA	TGTGCCAGCAGTGAAGGGGCAGGTCCCTACGAGCAGTACTTC	CASSEGAGPYEQYF
NA	TRBV18	TRBJ1-1	TRBD1	TGTGCCAGCTCACCACCGGACAGGAAGAACACTGAAGCTTTCTTT	CASSPPDRKNTEAFF
NA	TRBV28	TRBJ2-5	NA	TGTGCCAGCAGCCATGGCTTGGAGACCCAGTACTTC	CASSHGLETQYF
NA	TRBV2	TRBJ1-5	TRBD1	TGTGCCAGCAGTGACTCCCGACAGGGGAATCAGCCCCAGCATTTT	CASSDSRQGNQPQHF
NA	TRBV5-4	TRBJ2-4	TRBD1	TGTGCCAGCCGGGACAGGGGAGAAAACATTCAGTACTTC	CASRDRGENIQYF
NA	TRBV19	TRBJ1-5	NA	TGTGCCAGTAGTATATACACGGTGAGCAATCAGCCCCAGCATTTT	CASSIYTVSNQPQHF
NA	TRBV7-2	TRBJ1-5	NA	TGTGCCAGCAGCTTGGATGTCGGGGGTCAGCCCCAGCATTTT	CASSLDVGGQPQHF
NA	TRBV5-1	TRBJ2-5	TRBD1	TGCGCCAGCAGCCACGGGGCCGGGACAGAAGAGACCCAGTACTTC	CASSHGAGTEETQYF
NA	TRBV2	TRBJ1-6	NA	TGTGCCAGCAGTACCGGACAGCTATATAATTCACCCCTCCACTTT	CASSTGQLYNSPLHF
NA	TRBV7-2	TRBJ1-1	NA	TGTGCCAGCAGCTGGTGGGGCACTGAAGCTTTCTTT	CASSWWGTEAFF
NA	TRBV19	TRBJ1-1	NA	TGTGCCAGTGAGATGGGGGGGCGCCACACTGAAGCTTTCTTT	CASEMGGRHTEAFF
NA	TRBV2	TRBJ2-3	TRBD2	TGTGCCAGTACTAGCGGGAGAGTCCCAGATACGCAGTATTTT	CASTSGRVPDTQYF
few	TRBV21-1	TRBJ1-1	NA	TGTGCCAGCAGGGAAAAGAACACTGAAGCTTTCTTT	CASREKNTEAFF
once	TRBV5-1	TRBJ2-1	NA	TGCGCCAGCACCGAACGGCGTCCAACCAATGAGCAGTTCTTC	CASTERRPTNEQFF
NA	TRBV4-1	TRBJ2-5	NA	TGCGCCAGCAGCCAAGAACCGCGAGTTGAGACCCAGTACTTC	CASSQEPRVETQYF
NA	TRBV14	TRBJ1-2	NA	TGTGCCAGCAGCCAAGGGACAGTCTATGGCTACACCTTC	CASSQGTVYGYTF
NA	TRBV6-5	TRBJ2-5	NA	TGTGCCAGCAGTCTAGGCCCCCGAGAGACCCAGTACTTC	CASSLGPRETQYF
NA	TRBV19	TRBJ2-6	NA	TGTGCCCGCCAGGGGGGACGAGTCCGCTCTGGGGCCAACGTCCTGACTTTC	CARQGGRVRSGANVLTF
once	TRBV4-1	TRBJ1-4	NA	TGCGCCAGCAGCCGGCTAGGGGGGTCAGGTGAAAAACTGTTTTTT	CASSRLGGSGEKLFF
once	TRBV6-5	TRBJ1-2	TRBD1	TGTGCCAGCAGTTACTCGGGACAGCCCTATGGCTACACCTTC	CASSYSGQPYGYTF
NA	TRBV6-5	TRBJ2-6	NA	TGTGCCAGCAGTTACTCGAGGGCTGGGGCCAACGTCCTGACTTTC	CASSYSRAGANVLTF
NA	TRBV6-1	TRBJ1-3	NA	TGTGCCAGCAGTCTCAAGGGGGGATCTGGAAACACCATATATTTT	CASSLKGGSGNTIYF
NA	TRBV9	TRBJ2-5	TRBD2	TGTGCCAGCAGTGTTAGCGGGGGAGGGGAGACCCAGTACTTC	CASSVSGGGETQYF
NA	TRBV16	TRBJ2-3	NA	TGTGCCAGCAGCCATACTACCACAGATACGCAGTATTTT	CASSHTTTDTQYF
NA	TRBV10-2	TRBJ2-5	NA	TGCGCCAGCAGTGAGTCGATGGGGTTGGGGGAGACCCAGTACTTC	CASSESMGLGETQYF
NA	TRBV13	TRBJ2-3	TRBD2	TGTGCCAGCAGCTTCAATAGCGGGGGGGCGAAAACAGATACGCAGTATTTT	CASSFNSGGAKTDTQYF
NA	TRBV29-1	TRBJ2-1	NA	TGCAGCGTTGTTCCGGTCTTGAGCTCCTACAATGAGCAGTTCTTC	CSVVPVLSSYNEQFF
once	TRBV6-4	TRBJ2-3	TRBD2	TGTGCCAGCAGTGACTCAAACGGGGGGGCCCCAGATACGCAGTATTTT	CASSDSNGGAPDTQYF
few	TRBV10-1	TRBJ2-2	NA	TGCGCCAGCAGCCCGGACAACACCGGGGAGCTGTTTTTT	CASSPDNTGELFF
once	TRBV18	TRBJ2-1	NA	TGTGCCAGCTCACCGGACGACAATGAGCAGTTCTTC	CASSPDDNEQFF
NA	TRBV6-5	TRBJ2-7	NA	TGTGCCAGCAGTTACTCGCAGCCCTACCAGAGCTACGAGCAGTACTTC	CASSYSQPYQSYEQYF
NA	TRBV5-8	TRBJ2-1	TRBD2	TGTGCCAGCAGCTCGGAGGGACTAGCGTTCGACAATGAGCAGTTCTTC	CASSSEGLAFDNEQFF